A single sample gave rise to the 23 T cell receptor beta chains below, sequenced in a study of lymphopenia after photon versus proton radiotherapy. Only in-frame clones appear in the TCRdb table, and some are missing; sequencing was by immunoSEQ multiplex PCR. The table includes roughly 67,000 clones, roughly 93% detected once. Source: peripheral blood, taken from a patient treated with photon-based radiotherapy. Receptors originate from a woman in her seventies with pancreatic cancer.

The J gene is TRBJ1-1, the V gene TRBV28; D remains unclear. V was shortened by 2 bases and J by 3 bases, with 10 bases between the two germline ends. Germline V gene lookup returns CDR1 MDHEN and CDR2 SYDVKM. The CDR3 is 14 amino acids. DNA for the CDR3: TGTGCCAGCAGTTTAGGGTTAGGCTACACTGAAGCTTTCTTT. This sequence encodes CASSLGLGYTEAFF.

This sequence joins TRBV29-1 and TRBJ2-1; TRBD2 aligns across 11 bases. The CDR3 has 17 amino acids. J gave up 2 bases and V 6 bases, and 12 bases lay outside the gene matches. Germline CDR1 SQVTM, CDR2 ANQGSEA. The DNA for the CDR3 is TGCAGCGTCTTACCCTACTTAGCGGGAGGGGCCTACAATGAGCAGTTCTTC. Protein: CSVLPYLAGGAYNEQFF.

The CDR3 coding sequence is TGTGCCAGCAGCTTGTCCATGTTTGGAACCTCTCGGACCGGGGAGCTGTTTTTT. The encoded protein is CASSLSMFGTSRTGELFF. The rearrangement links TRBV5-6 to TRBJ2-2; D is undetermined. With 1 base removed from V and 5 bases from J, the gap between germline ends came to 21 bases. This CDR3 contains 18 residues. Germline-derived CDR1 and CDR2 are SGHDT and YYEEEE.

CDR3 in amino acids: CASSLSGTGAYNEQFF. CDR3 sequence (DNA): TGTGCCAGTAGCCTCTCCGGGACAGGGGCCTACAATGAGCAGTTCTTC. V usage is TRBV19 and J usage is TRBJ2-1, with 10 positions matching TRBD1. Germline CDR1 and CDR2: LNHDA and SQIVND (reference sequence). V was clipped by 6 bases and J by 2 bases; unmatched bases: 7. CDR3 length equals 16 residues.

The CDR3 bases are TGTGCCAGCAGTTACGGCAACTCCTACGAGCAGTACTTC. It is translated as CASSYGNSYEQYF. The chain uses TRBV6-5 and TRBJ2-7, with D unresolved. This CDR3 comprises 13 residues. Trimming removed 2 bases from V and 0 bases from J, with 5 bases in between. From germline, CDR1 is MNHEY and CDR2 SVGAGI.

This rearrangement joins TRBV15 to TRBJ2-7; D gene unclear. The germline gives CDR1 LNHNV, CDR2 YYDKDF (reference sequence). This CDR3 has 14 residues. Trimming removed 0 bases from V and 6 bases from J, with 12 bases in between. This chain's CDR3 is CATSRDSTTVEQYF. CDR3 DNA sequence: TGTGCCACCAGCAGAGATTCCACCACCGTCGAGCAGTACTTC.

The chain employs TRBV7-2 and TRBJ2-2; 7 positions agree with TRBD2. CDR1 is SGHTA, CDR2 FQGNSA, per germline. The CDR3 loop spans 15 amino acids. With V trimmed by 2 bases and J by 4 bases, 4 bases remained unmatched. In DNA form, the CDR3 reads TGTGCCAGCAGCTTAAAAGCGGGAATCACCGGGGAGCTGTTTTTT. It yields the protein CASSLKAGITGELFF.

The chain has TRBV11-2 and TRBJ2-2; tentatively, D is TRBD2 (6 bases). The germline V gene encodes CDR1 SGHAT and CDR2 FQNNGV. This CDR3 has 17 amino acids. V lost 5 bases, J lost 6 bases, and 22 bases lay in between. CDR3 nucleotides: TGTGCCAGCAGCCCCCTCGGCGGGAACCTTTTATCCGGGGAGCTGTTTTTT. Its translation is CASSPLGGNLLSGELFF. Supplemented by reference TRBV11-2 and TRBJ2-2, the full variable domain reads EAGVAQSPRYKIIEKRQSVAFWCNPISGHATLYWYQQILGQGPKLLIQFQNNGVVDDSQLPKDRFSAERLKGVDSTLKIQPAKLEDSAVYLCASSPLGGNLLSGELFFGEGSRLTVL.

This clone was counted a single time. This CDR3 reads CAWSVVNGRNQPQHF. CDR3 coding DNA: TGTGCCTGGAGTGTAGTGAACGGTCGCAATCAGCCCCAGCATTTT. The V call is TRBV30, the J call TRBJ1-5; D is ambiguous. Germline V gene sequence: CDR1 GTSNPN, CDR2 SVGIG (reference sequence). V shed 0 bases and J shed 2 bases, with 11 bases lying between them. The CDR3 has 15 amino acids. The full variable domain, rest sourced from reference TRBV30 and TRBJ1-5, is SQTIHQWPATLVQPVGSPLSLECTVEGTSNPNLYWYRQAAGRGLQLLFYSVGIGQISSEVPQNLSASRPQDRQFILSSKKLLLSDSGFYLCAWSVVNGRNQPQHFGDGTRLSIL.

The V and J genes are TRBV27 and TRBJ2-3; tentatively, D is TRBD2 (6 bases). Germline CDR1 and CDR2: MNHEY and SMNVEV (reference sequence). V shed 4 bases and J shed 1 base, with 9 bases lying between them. CDR3 size: 14 residues. The CDR3 is CASSYWGGTDTQYF. The CDR3 DNA reads as TGTGCCAGCAGTTATTGGGGGGGCACAGATACGCAGTATTTT.

This clone was seen a single time. CDR3 in DNA: TGCGCCAGCAGCCAAAGTTTGCCCAGGGGGCCTACTGAAGCTTTCTTT. Its protein product is CASSQSLPRGPTEAFF. The V and J genes are TRBV4-1 and TRBJ1-1, with 8 bases matching TRBD1. V shed 2 bases and J 5 bases; nucleotides not matched to a gene: 10. Germline V CDR1 and CDR2: MGHRA, YSYEKL. The CDR3 spans 16 residues.

The CDR3 sequence: CASSEQGNTEAFF. CDR3 sequence (DNA): TGTGCCAGCAGTGAACAGGGGAACACTGAAGCTTTCTTT. The chain links TRBV6-1 to TRBJ1-1, with a tentative D call TRBD1 (5 bases). The V end was cut by 2 bases, the J end by 1 base, with 5 bases between. This CDR3 is 13 amino acids long. CDR1 MNHNS and CDR2 SASEGT come from the germline V gene.

The chain is built from TRBV2 and TRBJ1-5, with TRBD1 identical over 7 bases. The germline gives CDR1 SNHLY, CDR2 FYNNEI. V trimming: 8 bases; J trimming: 0 bases; junction bases outside the gene matches: 7. This CDR3 has 15 amino acids. The CDR3 nucleotides read TGTGCCAGCCGGACAGGAGACGCTAGCAATCAGCCCCAGCATTTT. This sequence encodes CASRTGDASNQPQHF.

The gene calls are TRBV28 and TRBJ1-2; tentatively, D is TRBD1 (5 bases). The CDR3 covers 13 residues. V was cut by 8 bases and J by 2 bases, with 12 bases left in between. Germline assignment: CDR1 MDHEN and CDR2 SYDVKM. The CDR3 DNA reads as TGTGCCAGCGGGGGGGATCGGAACTATGGCTACACCTTC. As protein: CASGGDRNYGYTF.

This sequence joins TRBV9 and TRBJ2-1, with TRBD2 matching over 10 bases. CDR1 and CDR2 (germline): SGDLS, YYNGEE. The CDR3 has 19 amino acids. V was clipped by 4 bases and J by 1 base; unmatched bases: 14. CDR3 region: CASSPPGELAGVSYNEQFF. In DNA form, the CDR3 reads TGTGCCAGCAGCCCCCCCGGGGAGCTAGCGGGAGTATCCTACAATGAGCAGTTCTTC.

The J gene is TRBJ2-1, the V gene TRBV29-1, with TRBD2 matching 9 bases. Germline trimming cut 6 bases from V and 5 bases from J; bases unmatched to any gene: 8. CDR1 SQVTM and CDR2 ANQGSEA come from the germline V gene. This CDR3 spans 14 amino acids. CDR3 sequence reads: CSVQTGTSNNEQFF. In nucleotides, the CDR3 is TGCAGCGTACAAACCGGGACTAGCAACAATGAGCAGTTCTTC.

A note on this clone: This same CDR3 is encoded by further DNA sequences in the sample. The J gene is TRBJ2-1, the V gene TRBV5-1, with TRBD2 matching over 10 bases. Per the germline V gene, CDR1 is SGHRS and CDR2 is YFSETQ. V gave up 0 bases and J gave up 3 bases; unmatched junction bases: 3. The CDR3 runs 16 residues. The CDR3 DNA is TGCGCCAGCAGCTTGGGGCTAGCGGGAGTCTACAATGAGCAGTTCTTC. As protein: CASSLGLAGVYNEQFF. Filled out from reference TRBV5-1 and TRBJ2-1, the complete variable domain reads KAGVTQTPRYLIKTRGQQVTLSCSPISGHRSVSWYQQTPGQGLQFLFEYFSETQRNKGNFPGRFSGRQFSNSRSEMNVSTLELGDSALYLCASSLGLAGVYNEQFFGPGTRLTVL.

This chain uses TRBV6-5 with TRBJ1-5; D not resolved. Germline CDR1 is MNHEY and CDR2 is SVGAGI. V dropped 4 bases and J dropped 9 bases, with 13 bases sitting between them. The CDR3 is 13 residues long. The CDR3 DNA is TGTGCCAGCAGTTCCCTGCGGGGTTGGCCCCAGCATTTT. Residues: CASSSLRGWPQHF.

The rearrangement uses TRBV5-1 and TRBJ2-5; D might be TRBD1 (6 bases). The CDR3 consists of 14 residues. Trimming removed 1 base at V and 4 bases at J, with 11 bases between. The germline V gene has CDR1 SGHRS and CDR2 YFSETQ. CDR3 in amino acids: CASSLFQGLETQYF. DNA of the CDR3: TGCGCCAGCAGCTTGTTTCAGGGGTTAGAGACCCAGTACTTC.

This clone is a singleton in its sample. The chain links TRBV28 to TRBJ2-1; D not certain. Germline V gene lookup returns CDR1 MDHEN and CDR2 SYDVKM. The CDR3 consists of 12 residues. V was cut by 1 base and J by 10 bases, with 8 bases left in between. The CDR3 region has the DNA TGTGCCAGCAGTTTATTATCCAGGGAGCAGTTCTTC. Residues: CASSLLSREQFF.

The chain carries TRBV15 and TRBJ2-5; no definite D call. Trimming left V 0 bases short and J 7 bases short, with 12 bases between. Looked up from germline, CDR1 is LNHNV and CDR2 is YYDKDF (reference sequence). The CDR3 is 14 amino acids. The CDR3 loop reads CATSREPLSGTQYF. CDR3 DNA sequence: TGTGCCACCAGCAGAGAACCCCTCTCGGGGACCCAGTACTTC.

This clone came up a few times. Here the CDR3 reads CASSFSDGGYEQYF. The CDR3 DNA is TGTGCCAGCAGCTTTTCGGACGGAGGCTACGAGCAGTACTTC. This chain connects TRBV7-2 to TRBJ2-7; D may be TRBD2 (5 bases). The V gene's germline CDR1 is SGHTA and CDR2 FQGNSA. The CDR3 length is 14 residues. Deletions cut 3 bases from V and 3 bases from J, with 12 bases between.

The genes are TRBV9 and TRBJ2-5, with no clear D. CDR1 is SGDLS, CDR2 YYNGEE, per germline. V dropped 0 bases and J dropped 2 bases, with 14 bases sitting between them. CDR3 length: 16 amino acids. The CDR3 here is CASSVGFSRLQETQYF. The CDR3 region has the DNA TGTGCCAGCAGCGTAGGGTTTAGCCGTCTTCAAGAGACCCAGTACTTC.